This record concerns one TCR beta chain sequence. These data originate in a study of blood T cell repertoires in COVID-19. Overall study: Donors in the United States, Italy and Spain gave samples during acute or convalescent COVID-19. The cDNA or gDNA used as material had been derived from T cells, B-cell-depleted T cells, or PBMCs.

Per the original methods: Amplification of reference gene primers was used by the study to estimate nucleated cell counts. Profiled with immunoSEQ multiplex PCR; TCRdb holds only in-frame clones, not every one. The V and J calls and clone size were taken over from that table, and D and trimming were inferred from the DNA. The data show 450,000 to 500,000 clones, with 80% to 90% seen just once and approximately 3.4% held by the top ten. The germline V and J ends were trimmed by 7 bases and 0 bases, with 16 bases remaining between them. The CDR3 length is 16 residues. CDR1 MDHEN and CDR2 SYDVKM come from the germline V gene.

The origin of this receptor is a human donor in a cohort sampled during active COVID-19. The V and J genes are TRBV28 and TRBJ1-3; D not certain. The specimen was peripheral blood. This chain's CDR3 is CASKPGGPSSGNTIYF. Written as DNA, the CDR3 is TGTGCCAGCAAGCCAGGAGGGCCGAGCTCTGGAAACACCATATATTTT.